This T cell receptor beta chain was recorded in a study of identical twins. Deletions cut 1 base from V and 3 bases from J, with 15 bases between. The CDR3 length is 16 residues. From germline, CDR1 is DFQATT and CDR2 SNEGSKA (reference sequence). This clonotype was counted ten times or more. No antigen is known for it. Whole-study findings and limits: For zero-insertion analyses, partial confounding could come from invariant MAIT and iNKT cells.

TCRdb analysed the 5' RACE reads with MiXCR anew, one entry per CDR3 protein. In the table there are roughly 750,000 distinct CDR3 sequences, around 20% of which are singletons. The sample also formed part of further work on T cells expressing NK-cell markers. As reported in that work: It was sorted CD3+CD56-NKG2C+, CD3+CD56+NKG2C- and CD3+CD56+NKG2C+ T cells that provided the TCR beta repertoires. Seven sequenced donors out of eight were HCMV-seropositive, one seronegative. Dominant NKG2C+ clonotypes accounted for roughly 1.0-7.0% of CD8+ T cells in more than 5 donors.

The TCR originated in a woman aged 18-35 years in good health. Sequencing was done on a sample of PBMCs. The rearrangement links TRBV20-1 to TRBJ2-2; perhaps TRBD2 as D (6 bases). CDR3 region: CSARGASVHYTGELFF. CDR3 DNA sequence: TGCAGTGCTAGAGGGGCTAGCGTTCATTACACCGGGGAGCTGTTTTTT.